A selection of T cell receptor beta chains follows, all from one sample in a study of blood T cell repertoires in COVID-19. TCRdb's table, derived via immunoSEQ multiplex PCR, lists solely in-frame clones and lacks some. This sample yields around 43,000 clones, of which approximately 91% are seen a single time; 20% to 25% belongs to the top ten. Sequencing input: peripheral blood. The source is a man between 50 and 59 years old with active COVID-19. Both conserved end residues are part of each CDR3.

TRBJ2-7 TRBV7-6 CASSLQGQGFPYEQYF
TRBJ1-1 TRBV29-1 CSVSRGVGEAFF
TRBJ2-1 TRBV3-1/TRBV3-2 CASSPRLAGGNEQFF
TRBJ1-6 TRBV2 CASTPRDSNSPLHF
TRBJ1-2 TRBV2 CASSEEREGYTF
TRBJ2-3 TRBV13 CASSLASGQGQIDTQYF
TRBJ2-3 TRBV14 CASNRLAGGPTDTQYF
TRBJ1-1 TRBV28 CASSRTGDLLYTEAFF
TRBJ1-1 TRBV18 CASSPRDSRSEAFF
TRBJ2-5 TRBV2 CASSQEGEETQYF
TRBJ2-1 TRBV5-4 CASSLGWQGSYNEQFF
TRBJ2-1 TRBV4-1 CASSQDRTDHNEQFF
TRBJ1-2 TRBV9 CASSVGTGSGGYTF
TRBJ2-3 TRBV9 CASSVGLAGPTDTQYF
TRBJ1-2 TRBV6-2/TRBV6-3 CASSEYRGYSNGYTF